A selection of T cell receptor beta chains follows, all from one sample in a study of blood T cells in healthy people across ages. TCRdb independently ran MiXCR on the 5' RACE reads; one entry per CDR3 protein. The repertoire includes about 1,500,000 distinct CDR3 sequences, under 30% of them detected once, and 7.7% sits in the top ten. Specimen: blood. The origin of the receptors is a woman between 25 and 40 years old in good health. Both conserved end residues are part of each CDR3. Fields, in order: D gene, clone size, J gene, V gene, CDR3 DNA, CDR3 protein. A D gene is named only where the DNA matches it firmly. Clone size is given for some rows only: seen once, a few or many times, or a class if the clone is expanded.

>NA|few|TRBJ1-5|TRBV6-5
TGTGCCAGCAGTTACTCGTGTCCGGGCCAGGGCGATAGCAATCAGCCCCAGCATTTT
CASSYSCPGQGDSNQPQHF
>TRBD1|NA|TRBJ2-3|TRBV20-1
TGCAGTGCTACCCAGGGGGCTGCAAGGACAGATACGCAGTATTTT
CSATQGAARTDTQYF
>TRBD1|many|TRBJ2-5|TRBV19
TGTGCCAGTAGTATAAGGGACAGACAAGAGACCCAGTACTTC
CASSIRDRQETQYF
>NA|NA|TRBJ2-1|TRBV3-1
TGTGCCAGCAGTGGGGGACCTAAGACCCAGTTCTTC
CASSGGPKTQFF
>NA|few|TRBJ2-7|TRBV10-3
TGTGCCATCAAGATGGACCTACCCTACGAGCAGTACTTC
CAIKMDLPYEQYF
>TRBD2|NA|TRBJ2-3|TRBV28
TGTGCCAGCCTGGAGCGGGGGCCCACAGATACGCAGTATTTT
CASLERGPTDTQYF
>NA|NA|TRBJ1-1|TRBV5-5
TGTGCCAGCAGCTTGGTGAGGTCTGGGGCTGAAGCTTTCTTT
CASSLVRSGAEAFF
>TRBD1|NA|TRBJ1-5|TRBV6-5
TGTGCCAGCAGTATACAGGGACAGGTCCAAGGCCAGAATCAGCCCCAGCATTTT
CASSIQGQVQGQNQPQHF
>TRBD2|NA|TRBJ2-7|TRBV29-1
TGCAGCGTTGAGGCCGGGACTAGCGCCTACGAGCAGTACTTC
CSVEAGTSAYEQYF
>TRBD1|many|TRBJ2-3|TRBV4-1
TGCGCCAGCAGCCAGGACCCCGAGGGGGCGAAAGCAGATACGCAGTATTTT
CASSQDPEGAKADTQYF
>TRBD2|NA|TRBJ2-1|TRBV20-1
TGCAGTGCTAGTGGTAGCGGGGGGAAACGGAATGAGCAGTTCTTC
CSASGSGGKRNEQFF
>TRBD2|many|TRBJ2-3|TRBV5-1
TGCGCCAGCAGCTTTTGGACTAGCGGGAAGACAGATACGCAGTATTTT
CASSFWTSGKTDTQYF
>TRBD1|NA|TRBJ2-7|TRBV7-2
TGTGCCAGCAGCTTAGGGACAGGGGGCAGGGTCTACGAGCAGTACTTC
CASSLGTGGRVYEQYF
>TRBD2|many|TRBJ2-7|TRBV20-1
TGCAGTGCTAAGGGACTAGCGGGAGTTACCGAGCAGTACTTC
CSAKGLAGVTEQYF
>NA|many|TRBJ2-6|TRBV5-1
TGCGCCAGCGAGGACAAAAGCTCTGGGGCCAACGTCCTGACTTTC
CASEDKSSGANVLTF
>NA|NA|TRBJ1-5|TRBV10-2
TGCGCCAGCAGTGTATTTCCAGGGGTCTATAACAATCAGCCCCAGCATTTT
CASSVFPGVYNNQPQHF
>TRBD1|few|TRBJ1-3|TRBV5-1
TGCGCCAGCAGCGTCACCGGGACAGGGATCGGAAACACCATATATTTT
CASSVTGTGIGNTIYF
>TRBD2|NA|TRBJ2-3|TRBV10-3
TGTGCCATCCAGCGGGGGGCCCCAGATACGCAGTATTTT
CAIQRGAPDTQYF
>NA|many|TRBJ1-4|TRBV18
TGTGCCAGCTCACCACGTACAGGTCCCAATGAAAAACTGTTTTTT
CASSPRTGPNEKLFF
>TRBD2|few|TRBJ2-1|TRBV5-1
TGCGCCAGCACCGAAGCGGGGAGCTCCTACAATGAGCAGTTCTTC
CASTEAGSSYNEQFF
>TRBD2|few|TRBJ2-3|TRBV20-1
TGCAGTGCTAGAGATTTACTAGCGGGGGCAGATACGCAGTATTTT
CSARDLLAGADTQYF
>NA|NA|TRBJ2-1|TRBV5-4
TGTGCCAGCAGCAACACAGCTAATGAGCAGTTCTTC
CASSNTANEQFF
>NA|NA|TRBJ2-3|TRBV18
TGTGCCAGCTCCAAGACGGGCACAGATACGCAGTATTTT
CASSKTGTDTQYF
>NA|NA|TRBJ2-3|TRBV19
TGTGCCAGTAGTACCGGGACGCTTTCAGATACGCAGTATTTT
CASSTGTLSDTQYF
>TRBD2|many|TRBJ2-5|TRBV12-3/TRBV12-4
TGTGCCAGCAGTTTCGGACTAGCGGGCGGCCAAGAGACCCAGTACTTC
CASSFGLAGGQETQYF
>NA|NA|TRBJ2-5|TRBV4-3
TGCGCCAGCAGCCAGTTGGGTGATGGGGGGCAGTACTTC
CASSQLGDGGQYF
>NA|NA|TRBJ2-5|TRBV20-1
TGCAGTGCTAGGAGACGGCCTAAAGGGGACCAAGAGACCCAGTACTTC
CSARRRPKGDQETQYF
>NA|once|TRBJ2-3|TRBV13
TGTGCCAGCAGCACATTGGGTTTTTCGGGCTGGGATACGCAGTATTTT
CASSTLGFSGWDTQYF
>TRBD1|NA|TRBJ2-3|TRBV2
TGTGCCAGCAGGCAACAGGGGGCGGCAGATACGCAGTATTTT
CASRQQGAADTQYF
>NA|many|TRBJ2-5|TRBV10-3
TGTGCCATCAGTGAGTCAGAGGGGTCCCGGGAGACCCAGTACTTC
CAISESEGSRETQYF
>TRBD1|NA|TRBJ1-5|TRBV18
TGTGCCAGCTCACAAGGACAGGGGCGGTATAGCAATCAGCCCCAGCATTTT
CASSQGQGRYSNQPQHF
>NA|NA|TRBJ2-5|TRBV3-1
TGTGCCAGCAGCCGGGGTTCGCTAGCCCAAGAGACCCAGTACTTC
CASSRGSLAQETQYF
>NA|NA|TRBJ2-7|TRBV10-3
TGTGCCATCAGTGCCTCCTACAATGAGCAGTACTTC
CAISASYNEQYF
>TRBD2|NA|TRBJ2-1|TRBV20-1
TGCAGTGCTAGAGAAGGGGCCTCTGGGGCGGGGGACAATGAGCAGTTCTTC
CSAREGASGAGDNEQFF
>TRBD2|few|TRBJ2-7|TRBV2
TGTGCCAGCACCGAACAGCGGGGGTCCTACGAGCAGTACTTC
CASTEQRGSYEQYF
>NA|NA|TRBJ1-6|TRBV7-2
TGTGCCAGCAGTCAGAGACAGCCATATTCACCCCTCCACTTT
CASSQRQPYSPLHF
>TRBD2|many|TRBJ2-4|TRBV12-3/TRBV12-4
TGTGCCAGCAGTCCGGCGGGGGGAATGTCCATTCAGTACTTC
CASSPAGGMSIQYF
>NA|many|TRBJ2-7|TRBV19
TGTGCCAGTACACAGGGTCCAGGGGACGAGCAGTACTTC
CASTQGPGDEQYF
>TRBD1|NA|TRBJ2-7|TRBV7-9
TGTGCCAGCAGCAAAGACAGGGGGGTATACTACGAGCAGTACTTC
CASSKDRGVYYEQYF
>TRBD1|NA|TRBJ1-1|TRBV5-1
TGCGCCAGCAGCTTGAGGGGGGACAGGGCCCCTGAAGCTTTCTTT
CASSLRGDRAPEAFF
>TRBD1|few|TRBJ2-4|TRBV28
TGTGCCAGCAGGGAATGGGACAGCCGACCAAACATTCAGTACTTC
CASREWDSRPNIQYF
>TRBD1|few|TRBJ2-7|TRBV20-1
TGCAGTGCAGAGGCGGGTACAGGGGGCTACGAGCAGTACTTC
CSAEAGTGGYEQYF
>NA|NA|TRBJ1-4|TRBV12-3/TRBV12-4
TGTGCCAGCAGTTTAGATTGGGGGAATGAAAAACTGTTTTTT
CASSLDWGNEKLFF
>TRBD2|few|TRBJ2-2|TRBV20-1
TGCAGTGCTATTACTAGCGGGGGGGCCGGGGAGCTGTTTTTT
CSAITSGGAGELFF
>TRBD2|NA|TRBJ2-3|TRBV5-1
TGCGCCAGCAGAAGAGAACTAGCGGCGTTCACAGATACGCAGTATTTT
CASRRELAAFTDTQYF
>NA|NA|TRBJ1-1|TRBV7-2
TGTGCCAGCAGACGAAATCGAGGCGGGGGCGGGACTGAAGCTTTCTTT
CASRRNRGGGGTEAFF
>NA|NA|TRBJ2-1|TRBV12-3/TRBV12-4
TGTGCCAGCAGTTTTGTAAGCGATGATGAGCAGTTCTTC
CASSFVSDDEQFF
>NA|few|TRBJ1-2|TRBV6-6
TGTGCCAGCAGTTACTCCACCGGGAGAGGGAACTATGGCTACACCTTC
CASSYSTGRGNYGYTF
>NA|many|TRBJ1-2|TRBV29-1
TGCAGCGTTGATCGGCGAGAGGACGAGGGAAACTATGGCTACACCTTC
CSVDRREDEGNYGYTF
>NA|NA|TRBJ2-3|TRBV5-1
TGCGCCAGCAGCCCAGATCCCGCGGCAGATACGCAGTATTTT
CASSPDPAADTQYF
>TRBD1|NA|TRBJ1-2|TRBV25-1
TGTGCCAGCAGAGGACAGGGTGTCGACTATGGCTACACCTTC
CASRGQGVDYGYTF
>TRBD1|many|TRBJ2-3|TRBV7-2
TGTGCCAGCAGCTTAGGACAGGGCACAGCAGATACGCAGTATTTT
CASSLGQGTADTQYF
>NA|NA|TRBJ1-6|TRBV7-2
TGTGCCAGCAGCTTGGTCAGGCGGCCAATTTCGGATTCACCCCTCCACTTT
CASSLVRRPISDSPLHF
>NA|NA|TRBJ1-2|TRBV28
TGTGCCAGCAGTTCCCATACCCGGGGGAGGCTTGTAGGTGGCTACACCTTC
CASSSHTRGRLVGGYTF